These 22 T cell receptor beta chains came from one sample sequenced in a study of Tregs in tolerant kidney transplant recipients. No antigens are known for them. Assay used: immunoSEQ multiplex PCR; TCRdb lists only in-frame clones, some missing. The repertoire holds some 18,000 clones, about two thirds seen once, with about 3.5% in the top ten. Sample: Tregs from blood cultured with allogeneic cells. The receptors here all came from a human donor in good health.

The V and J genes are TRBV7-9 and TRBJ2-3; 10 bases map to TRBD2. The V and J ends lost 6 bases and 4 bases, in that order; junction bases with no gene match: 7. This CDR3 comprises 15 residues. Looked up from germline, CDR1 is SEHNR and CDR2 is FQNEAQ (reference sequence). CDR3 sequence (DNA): TGTGCCAGCAGTCATAGGACTAGCGGCGCAGATACGCAGTATTTT. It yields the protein CASSHRTSGADTQYF.

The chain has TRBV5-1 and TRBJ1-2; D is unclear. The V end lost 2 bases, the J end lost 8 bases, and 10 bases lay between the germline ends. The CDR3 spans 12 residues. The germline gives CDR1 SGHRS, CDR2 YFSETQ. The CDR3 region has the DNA TGCGCCAGCAGCTTAATACTCGGCGGCTACACCTTC. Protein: CASSLILGGYTF.

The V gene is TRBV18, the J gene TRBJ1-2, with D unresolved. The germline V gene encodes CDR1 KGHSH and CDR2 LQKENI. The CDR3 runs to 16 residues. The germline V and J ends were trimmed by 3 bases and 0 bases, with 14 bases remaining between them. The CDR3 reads CASSPRDPAANYGYTF. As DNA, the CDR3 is TGTGCCAGCTCACCTCGGGATCCGGCAGCTAACTATGGCTACACCTTC.

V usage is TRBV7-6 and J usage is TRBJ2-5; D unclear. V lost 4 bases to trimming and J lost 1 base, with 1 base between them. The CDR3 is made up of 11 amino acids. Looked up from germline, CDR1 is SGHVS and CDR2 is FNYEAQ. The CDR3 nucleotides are TGTGCCAGCAGCTCCCAAGAGACCCAGTACTTC. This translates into CASSSQETQYF.

Here the CDR3 reads CASSFLAGITGELFF. The CDR3 DNA reads TGTGCCAGCAGCTTTCTAGCGGGGATCACCGGGGAGCTGTTTTTT. The chain recombines TRBV7-2 with TRBJ2-2; TRBD2 matches at 9 bases. The length of the CDR3 is 15 residues. Germline CDR1 and CDR2: SGHTA and FQGNSA. V lost 3 bases, J lost 4 bases, and 3 bases stayed unmatched.

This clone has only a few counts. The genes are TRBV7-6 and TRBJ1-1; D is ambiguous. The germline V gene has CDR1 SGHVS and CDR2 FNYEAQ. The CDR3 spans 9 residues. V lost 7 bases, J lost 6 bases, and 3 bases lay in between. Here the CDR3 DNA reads TGTGCCAGCAAAGCTGAAGCTTTCTTT. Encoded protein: CASKAEAFF.

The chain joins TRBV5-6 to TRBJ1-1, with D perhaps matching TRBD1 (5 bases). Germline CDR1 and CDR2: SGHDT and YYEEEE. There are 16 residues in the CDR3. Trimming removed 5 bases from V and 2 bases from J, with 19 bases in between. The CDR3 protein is CASSTLSATANTEAFF. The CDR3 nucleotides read TGTGCCAGCAGTACCTTAAGTGCGACAGCAAACACTGAAGCTTTCTTT.

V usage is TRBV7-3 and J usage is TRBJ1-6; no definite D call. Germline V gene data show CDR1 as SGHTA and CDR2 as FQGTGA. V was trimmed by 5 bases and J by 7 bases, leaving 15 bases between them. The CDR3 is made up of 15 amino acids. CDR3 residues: CASSLSSRNNSPLHF. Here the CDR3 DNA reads TGTGCCAGCAGCCTTTCATCCCGGAACAATTCACCCCTCCACTTT.

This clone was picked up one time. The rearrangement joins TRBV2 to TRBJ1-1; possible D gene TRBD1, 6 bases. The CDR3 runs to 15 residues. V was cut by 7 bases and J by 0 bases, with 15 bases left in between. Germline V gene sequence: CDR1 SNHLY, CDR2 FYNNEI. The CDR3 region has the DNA TGTGCCAGCACCCTATTGGGACAAATGAACACTGAAGCTTTCTTT. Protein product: CASTLLGQMNTEAFF.

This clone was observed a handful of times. CDR3 in amino acids: CASSLVGGYTF. CDR3 in DNA: TGTGCCAGCAGCTTAGTTGGGGGCTACACCTTC. This chain links TRBV13 with TRBJ1-2; D gene unclear. Germline-derived CDR1 and CDR2 are PRHDT and FYEKMQ (reference sequence). Trimming removed 1 base from V and 8 bases from J, with 5 bases in between. The CDR3 consists of 11 residues.

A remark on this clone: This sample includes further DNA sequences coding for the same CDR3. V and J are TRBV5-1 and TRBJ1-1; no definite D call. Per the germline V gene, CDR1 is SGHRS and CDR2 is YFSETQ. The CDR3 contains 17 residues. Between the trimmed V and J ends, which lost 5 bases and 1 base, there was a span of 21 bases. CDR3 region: CASSLGAGNQQNTEAFF. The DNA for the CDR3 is TGCGCCAGCAGTTTAGGTGCGGGAAACCAACAGAACACTGAAGCTTTCTTT.

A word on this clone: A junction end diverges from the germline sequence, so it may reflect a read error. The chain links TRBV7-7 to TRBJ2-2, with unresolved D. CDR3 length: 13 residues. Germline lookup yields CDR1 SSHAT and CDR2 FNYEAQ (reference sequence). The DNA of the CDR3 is TGTGCTAGCAGCTTAGAATGGGCCGGGGAGCTGTTTTTT. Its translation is CASSLEWAGELFF.

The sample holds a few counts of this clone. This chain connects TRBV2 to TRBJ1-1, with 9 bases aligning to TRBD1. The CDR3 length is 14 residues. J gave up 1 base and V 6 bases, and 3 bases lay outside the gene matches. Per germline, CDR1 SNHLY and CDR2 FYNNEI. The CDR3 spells CASSLGQGNTEAFF. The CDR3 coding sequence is TGTGCCAGCAGCCTGGGACAGGGGAACACTGAAGCTTTCTTT.

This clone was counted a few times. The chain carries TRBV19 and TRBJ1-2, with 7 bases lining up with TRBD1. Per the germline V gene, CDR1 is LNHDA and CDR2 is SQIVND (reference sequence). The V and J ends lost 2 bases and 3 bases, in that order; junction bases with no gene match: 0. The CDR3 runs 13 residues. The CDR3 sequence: CASSITGDYGYTF. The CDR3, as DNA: TGTGCCAGTAGTATAACAGGGGACTATGGCTACACCTTC.

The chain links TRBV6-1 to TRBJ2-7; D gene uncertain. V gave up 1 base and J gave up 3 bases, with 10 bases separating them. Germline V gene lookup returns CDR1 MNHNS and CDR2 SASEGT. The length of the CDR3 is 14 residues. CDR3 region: CASSEESRVYEQYF. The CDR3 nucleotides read TGTGCCAGCAGTGAAGAGTCCAGAGTCTACGAGCAGTACTTC.

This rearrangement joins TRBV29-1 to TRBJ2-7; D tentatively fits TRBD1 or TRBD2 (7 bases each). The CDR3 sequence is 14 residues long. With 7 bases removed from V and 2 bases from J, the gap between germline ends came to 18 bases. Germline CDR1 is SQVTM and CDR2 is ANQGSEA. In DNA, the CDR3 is TGCAGCGCCCAGGGGGGGAGGGCCCCCTACGAGCAGTACTTC. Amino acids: CSAQGGRAPYEQYF.

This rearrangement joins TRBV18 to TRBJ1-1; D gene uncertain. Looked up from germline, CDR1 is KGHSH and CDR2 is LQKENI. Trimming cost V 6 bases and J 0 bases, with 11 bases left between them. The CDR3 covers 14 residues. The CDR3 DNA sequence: TGTGCCAGCTCCCAGGTGGTACTGAACACTGAAGCTTTCTTT. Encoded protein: CASSQVVLNTEAFF.

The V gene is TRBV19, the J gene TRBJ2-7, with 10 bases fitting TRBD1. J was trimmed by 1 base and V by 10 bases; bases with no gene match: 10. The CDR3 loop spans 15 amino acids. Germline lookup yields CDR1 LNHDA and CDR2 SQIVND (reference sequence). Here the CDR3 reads CATQSPGQGSYEQYF. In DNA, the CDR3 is TGTGCCACTCAGAGCCCGGGACAGGGGTCCTACGAGCAGTACTTC.

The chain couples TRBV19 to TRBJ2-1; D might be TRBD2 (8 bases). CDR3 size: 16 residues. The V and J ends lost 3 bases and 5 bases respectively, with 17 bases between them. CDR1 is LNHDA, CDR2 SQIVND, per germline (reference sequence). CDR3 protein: CASSIQQGTRNNEQFF. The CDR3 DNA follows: TGTGCCAGTAGTATCCAACAGGGGACTAGAAACAATGAGCAGTTCTTC. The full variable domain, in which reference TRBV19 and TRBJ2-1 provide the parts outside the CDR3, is DGGITQSPKYLFRKEGQNVTLSCEQNLNHDAMYWYRQDPGQGLRLIYYSQIVNDFQKGDIAEGYSVSREKKESFPLTVTSAQKNPTAFYLCASSIQQGTRNNEQFFGPGTRLTVL.

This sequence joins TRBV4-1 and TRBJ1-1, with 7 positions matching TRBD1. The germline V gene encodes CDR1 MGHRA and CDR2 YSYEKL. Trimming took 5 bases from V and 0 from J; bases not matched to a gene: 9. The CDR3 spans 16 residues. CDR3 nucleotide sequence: TGCGCCAGCAGCTTCCGGACAGGAAGCATGAACACTGAAGCTTTCTTT. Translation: CASSFRTGSMNTEAFF.

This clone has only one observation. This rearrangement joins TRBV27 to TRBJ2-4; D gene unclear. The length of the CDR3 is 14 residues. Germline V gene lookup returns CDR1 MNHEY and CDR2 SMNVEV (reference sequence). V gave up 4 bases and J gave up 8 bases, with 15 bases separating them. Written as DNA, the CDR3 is TGTGCCAGCAGTTCAAGGGCAGAGGTGGACATTCAGTACTTC. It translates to CASSSRAEVDIQYF.

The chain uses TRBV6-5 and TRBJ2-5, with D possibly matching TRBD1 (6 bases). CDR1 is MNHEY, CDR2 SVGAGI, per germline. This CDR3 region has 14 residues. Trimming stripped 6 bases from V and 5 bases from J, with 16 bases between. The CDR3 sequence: CASRQPQGRETQYF. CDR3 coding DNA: TGTGCCAGCAGACAACCTCAGGGGCGGGAGACCCAGTACTTC.